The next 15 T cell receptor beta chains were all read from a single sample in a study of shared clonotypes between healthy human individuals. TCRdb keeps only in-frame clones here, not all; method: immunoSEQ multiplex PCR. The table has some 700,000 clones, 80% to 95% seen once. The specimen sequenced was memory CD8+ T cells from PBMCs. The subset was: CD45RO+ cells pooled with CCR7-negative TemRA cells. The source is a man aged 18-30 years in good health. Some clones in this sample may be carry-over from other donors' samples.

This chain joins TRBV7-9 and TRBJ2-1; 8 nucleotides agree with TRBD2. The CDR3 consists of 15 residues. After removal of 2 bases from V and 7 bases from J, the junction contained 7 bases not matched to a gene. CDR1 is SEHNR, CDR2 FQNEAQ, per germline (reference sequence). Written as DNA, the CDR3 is TGTGCCAGCAGCTTATTAAGCGGGAGTAGGAATGAGCAGTTCTTC. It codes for CASSLLSGSRNEQFF.

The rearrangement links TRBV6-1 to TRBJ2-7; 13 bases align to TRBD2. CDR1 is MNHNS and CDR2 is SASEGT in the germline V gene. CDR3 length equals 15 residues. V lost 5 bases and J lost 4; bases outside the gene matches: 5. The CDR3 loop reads CASSLGLAGMYEQYF. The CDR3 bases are TGTGCCAGCAGTCTGGGACTAGCGGGAATGTACGAGCAGTACTTC.

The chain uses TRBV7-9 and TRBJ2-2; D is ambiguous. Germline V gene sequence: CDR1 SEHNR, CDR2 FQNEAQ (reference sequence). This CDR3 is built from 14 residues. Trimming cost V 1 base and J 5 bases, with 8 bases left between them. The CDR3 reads CASSLVESTGELFF. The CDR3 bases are TGTGCCAGCAGCTTAGTAGAGTCAACCGGGGAGCTGTTTTTT.

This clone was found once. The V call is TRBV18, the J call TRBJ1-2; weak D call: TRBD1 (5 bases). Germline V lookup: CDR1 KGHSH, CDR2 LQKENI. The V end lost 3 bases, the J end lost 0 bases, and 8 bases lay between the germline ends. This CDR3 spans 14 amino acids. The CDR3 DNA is TGTGCCAGCTCACCCGGGACGTCTAACTATGGCTACACCTTC. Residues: CASSPGTSNYGYTF. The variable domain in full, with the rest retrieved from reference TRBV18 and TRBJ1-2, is NAGVMQNPRHLVRRRGQEARLRCSPMKGHSHVYWYRQLPEEGLKFMVYLQKENIIDESGMPKERFSAEFPKEGPSILRIQQVVRGDSAAYFCASSPGTSNYGYTFGSGTRLTVV.

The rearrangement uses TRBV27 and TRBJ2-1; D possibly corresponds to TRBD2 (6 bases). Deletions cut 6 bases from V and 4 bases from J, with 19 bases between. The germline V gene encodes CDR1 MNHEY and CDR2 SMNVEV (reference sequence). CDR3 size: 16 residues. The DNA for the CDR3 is TGTGCCAGCAGCCTTAGCGGACCGACCCCTTACAATGAGCAGTTCTTC. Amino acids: CASSLSGPTPYNEQFF.

Here the CDR3 reads CSVDVRQGAGETQYF. Here the CDR3 DNA reads TGCAGCGTTGACGTAAGACAGGGGGCTGGGGAGACCCAGTACTTC. The rearrangement uses TRBV29-1 and TRBJ2-5, with 10 bases lining up with TRBD1. Germline trimming cut 3 bases from V and 5 bases from J; bases unmatched to any gene: 9. Germline CDR1 is SQVTM and CDR2 is ANQGSEA. The CDR3 consists of 15 residues.

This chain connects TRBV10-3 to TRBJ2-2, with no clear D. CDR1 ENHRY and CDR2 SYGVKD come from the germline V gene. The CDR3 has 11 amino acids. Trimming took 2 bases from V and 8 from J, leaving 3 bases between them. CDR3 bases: TGTGCCATCAGTGAGGGTGGGGAGCTGTTTTTT. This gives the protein CAISEGGELFF.

CDR3 sequence: CASRKGQGFYNEQFF. CDR3 coding DNA: TGTGCCAGCAGAAAGGGACAGGGATTCTACAATGAGCAGTTCTTC. The chain links TRBV28 to TRBJ2-1; 9 nucleotides agree with TRBD1. The CDR3 runs 15 residues. Germline trimming cut 6 bases from V and 3 bases from J; bases unmatched to any gene: 6. Germline CDR1 reads MDHEN; CDR2 reads SYDVKM. The full variable domain, with the rest looked up from reference TRBV28 and TRBJ2-1, is DVKVTQSSRYLVKRTGEKVFLECVQDMDHENMFWYRQDPGLGLRLIYFSYDVKMKEKGDIPEGYSVSREKKERFSLILESASTNQTSMYLCASRKGQGFYNEQFFGPGTRLTVL.

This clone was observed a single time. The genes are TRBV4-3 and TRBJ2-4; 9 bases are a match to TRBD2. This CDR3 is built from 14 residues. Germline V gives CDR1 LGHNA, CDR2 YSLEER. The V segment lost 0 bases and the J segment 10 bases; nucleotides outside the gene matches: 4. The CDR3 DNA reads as TGCGCCAGCAGCCAAGATAGCGGGAGTCGGATTCAGTACTTC. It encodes CASSQDSGSRIQYF.

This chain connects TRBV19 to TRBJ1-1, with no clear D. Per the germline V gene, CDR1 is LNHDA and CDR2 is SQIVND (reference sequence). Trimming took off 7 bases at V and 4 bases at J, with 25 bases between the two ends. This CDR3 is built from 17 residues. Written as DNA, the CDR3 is TGTGCCAGTAAGATGTGGGGTGTGCTGTATGATAGCACTGAAGCTTTCTTT. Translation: CASKMWGVLYDSTEAFF. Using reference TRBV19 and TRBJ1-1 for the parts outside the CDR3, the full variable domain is DGGITQSPKYLFRKEGQNVTLSCEQNLNHDAMYWYRQDPGQGLRLIYYSQIVNDFQKGDIAEGYSVSREKKESFPLTVTSAQKNPTAFYLCASKMWGVLYDSTEAFFGQGTRLTVV.

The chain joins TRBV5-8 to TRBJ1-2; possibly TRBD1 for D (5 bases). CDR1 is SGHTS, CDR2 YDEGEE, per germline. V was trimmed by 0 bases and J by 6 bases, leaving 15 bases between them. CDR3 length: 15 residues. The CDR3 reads CASSLAPWGEDGYTF. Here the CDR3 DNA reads TGTGCCAGCAGCTTGGCCCCCTGGGGCGAGGATGGCTACACCTTC. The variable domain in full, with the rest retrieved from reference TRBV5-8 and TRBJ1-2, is EAGVTQSPTHLIKTRGQQATLRCSPISGHTSVYWYQQALGLGLQFLLWYDEGEERNRGNFPPRFSGRQFPNYSSELNVNALELEDSALYLCASSLAPWGEDGYTFGSGTRLTVV.

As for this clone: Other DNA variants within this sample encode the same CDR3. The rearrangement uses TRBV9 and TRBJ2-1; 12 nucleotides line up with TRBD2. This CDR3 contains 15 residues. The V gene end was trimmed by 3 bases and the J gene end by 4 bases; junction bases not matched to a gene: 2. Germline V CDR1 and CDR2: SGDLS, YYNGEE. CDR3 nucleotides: TGTGCCAGCAGCGCAGGGACTAGCGGGTACAATGAGCAGTTCTTC. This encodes CASSAGTSGYNEQFF.

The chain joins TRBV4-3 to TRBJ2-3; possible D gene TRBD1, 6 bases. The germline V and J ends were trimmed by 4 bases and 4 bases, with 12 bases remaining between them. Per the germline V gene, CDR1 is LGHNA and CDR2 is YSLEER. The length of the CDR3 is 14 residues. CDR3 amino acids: CASSPIGGPDTQYF. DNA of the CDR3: TGCGCCAGCAGCCCCATTGGGGGCCCAGATACGCAGTATTTT.

The chain's CDR3 is CASRTSGDTGELFF. CDR3 DNA: TGTGCCAGCAGAACAAGCGGGGACACCGGGGAGCTGTTTTTT. This chain uses TRBV28 with TRBJ2-2, with TRBD2 matching over 7 bases. Trimming removed 6 bases from V and 3 bases from J; junction bases left unmatched: 4. Germline values: CDR1 MDHEN, CDR2 SYDVKM. CDR3 length: 14 amino acids.

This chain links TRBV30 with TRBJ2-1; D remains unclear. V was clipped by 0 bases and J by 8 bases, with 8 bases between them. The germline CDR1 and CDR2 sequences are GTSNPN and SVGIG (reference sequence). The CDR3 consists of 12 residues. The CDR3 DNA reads TGTGCCTGGAGTGTAACACCCGATGAGCAGTTCTTC. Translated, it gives CAWSVTPDEQFF. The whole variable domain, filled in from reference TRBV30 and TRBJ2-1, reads SQTIHQWPATLVQPVGSPLSLECTVEGTSNPNLYWYRQAAGRGLQLLFYSVGIGQISSEVPQNLSASRPQDRQFILSSKKLLLSDSGFYLCAWSVTPDEQFFGPGTRLTVL.